This TCR beta chain was sequenced during a study of T cells expressing NK-cell markers. Regarding this clonotype: Its cognate antigen is unknown.

This CDR3 contains 15 residues. Germline V gene sequence: CDR1 MDHEN, CDR2 SYDVKM. Study findings and constraints: Top CD8+ clonotypes included the dominant CD3+CD56+NKG2C+ clonotypes in 5 to 7 donors. Questions lingered over whether expanded NKG2C+ T cell clones were HCMV-specific. Among several donors, these clonotypes also ranked first in the CD3+CD56-NKG2C+ fraction.

The TCR beta cDNA came from 5'RACE template switching with UMIs. TCRdb re-called the 5' RACE reads and gives one entry per CDR3 protein, without DNA. Here the sample table reports about 380,000 distinct CDR3 sequences. This clonotype was obtained from a man between 18 and 69 years old in good health. The chain has TRBV28 and TRBJ2-7; TCRdb designates TRBD1, a call that cannot be tested without DNA. The specimen sequenced was blood T cells: a sorted CD56 or NKG2C T cell subset, CD4+ or CD8+ T cells, or bulk PBMC T cells (not recorded which). The CDR3 sequence is CASSLIATGIHEQYF.